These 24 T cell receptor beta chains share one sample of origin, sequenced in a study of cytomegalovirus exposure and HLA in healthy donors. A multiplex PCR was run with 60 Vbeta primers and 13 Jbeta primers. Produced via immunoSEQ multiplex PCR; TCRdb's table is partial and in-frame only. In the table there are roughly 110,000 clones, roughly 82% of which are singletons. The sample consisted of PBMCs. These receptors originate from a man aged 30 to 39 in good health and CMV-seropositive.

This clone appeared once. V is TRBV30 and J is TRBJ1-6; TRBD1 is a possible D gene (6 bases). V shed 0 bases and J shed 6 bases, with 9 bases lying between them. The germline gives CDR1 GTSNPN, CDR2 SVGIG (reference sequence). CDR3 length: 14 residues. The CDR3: CAWSVLDSNSPLHF. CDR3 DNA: TGTGCCTGGAGTGTACTGGACAGTAATTCACCCCTCCACTTT.

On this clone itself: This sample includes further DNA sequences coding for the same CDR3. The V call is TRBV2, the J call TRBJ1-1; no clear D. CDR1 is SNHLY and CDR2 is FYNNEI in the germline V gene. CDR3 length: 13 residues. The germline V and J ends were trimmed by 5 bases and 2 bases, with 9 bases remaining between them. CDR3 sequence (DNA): TGTGCCAGCAGTCCGTCAGGTAACACTGAAGCTTTCTTT. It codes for CASSPSGNTEAFF.

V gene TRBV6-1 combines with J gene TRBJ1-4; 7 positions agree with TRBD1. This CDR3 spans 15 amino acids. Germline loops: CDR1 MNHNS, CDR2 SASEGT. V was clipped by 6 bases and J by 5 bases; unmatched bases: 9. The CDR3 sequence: CASSHPGTANEKLFF. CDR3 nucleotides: TGTGCCAGCAGCCACCCCGGGACAGCAAATGAAAAACTGTTTTTT.

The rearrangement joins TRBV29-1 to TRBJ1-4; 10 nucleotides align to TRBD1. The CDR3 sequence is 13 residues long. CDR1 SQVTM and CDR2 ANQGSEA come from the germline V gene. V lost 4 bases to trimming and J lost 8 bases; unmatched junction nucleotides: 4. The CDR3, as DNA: TGCAGCGTTGGGGGACAGGGGAGAGAAAAACTGTTTTTT. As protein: CSVGGQGREKLFF.

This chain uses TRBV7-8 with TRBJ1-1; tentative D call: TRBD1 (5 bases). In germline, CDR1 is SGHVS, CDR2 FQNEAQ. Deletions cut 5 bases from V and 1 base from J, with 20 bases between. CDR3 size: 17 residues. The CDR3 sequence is CASSPKQVQRRNTEAFF. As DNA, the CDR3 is TGTGCCAGCAGCCCCAAACAGGTTCAGAGACGGAACACTGAAGCTTTCTTT.

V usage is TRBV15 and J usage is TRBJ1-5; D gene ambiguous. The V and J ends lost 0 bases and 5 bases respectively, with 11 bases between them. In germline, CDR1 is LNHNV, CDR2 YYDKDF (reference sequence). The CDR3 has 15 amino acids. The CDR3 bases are TGTGCCACCAGCAGAGAGTCGGGGAATGATCAGCCCCAGCATTTT. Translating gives CATSRESGNDQPQHF.

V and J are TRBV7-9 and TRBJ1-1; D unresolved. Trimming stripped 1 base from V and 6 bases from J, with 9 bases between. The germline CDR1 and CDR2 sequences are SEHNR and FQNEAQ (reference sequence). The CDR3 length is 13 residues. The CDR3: CASSLVYGAEAFF. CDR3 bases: TGTGCCAGCAGCTTAGTTTACGGAGCTGAAGCTTTCTTT.

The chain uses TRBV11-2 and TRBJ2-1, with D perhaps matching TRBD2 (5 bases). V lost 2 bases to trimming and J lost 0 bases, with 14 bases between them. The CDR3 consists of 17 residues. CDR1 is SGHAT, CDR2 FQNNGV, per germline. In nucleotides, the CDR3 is TGTGCCAGCAGCTTATTTCGGACTTTAAGCTCCTACAATGAGCAGTTCTTC. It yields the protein CASSLFRTLSSYNEQFF.

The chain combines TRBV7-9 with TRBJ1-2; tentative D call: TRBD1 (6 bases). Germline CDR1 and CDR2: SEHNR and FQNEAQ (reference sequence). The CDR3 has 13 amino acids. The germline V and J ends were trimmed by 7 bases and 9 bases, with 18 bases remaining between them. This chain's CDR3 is CASILNGQMRYTF. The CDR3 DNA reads TGTGCCAGCATCCTAAACGGACAGATGCGCTACACCTTC.

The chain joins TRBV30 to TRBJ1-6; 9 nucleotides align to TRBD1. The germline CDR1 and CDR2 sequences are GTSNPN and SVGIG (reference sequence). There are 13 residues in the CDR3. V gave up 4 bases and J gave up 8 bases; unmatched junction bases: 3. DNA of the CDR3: TGTGCCTGGACCCGGACAGGGGATTCACCCCTCCACTTT. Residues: CAWTRTGDSPLHF.

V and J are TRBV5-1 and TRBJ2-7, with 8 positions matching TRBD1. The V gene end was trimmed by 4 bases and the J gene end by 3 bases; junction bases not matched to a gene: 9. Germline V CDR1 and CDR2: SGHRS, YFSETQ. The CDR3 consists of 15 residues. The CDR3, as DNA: TGCGCCAGCAGCATTGGGACAGGTGGTAACTACGAGCAGTACTTC. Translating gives CASSIGTGGNYEQYF.

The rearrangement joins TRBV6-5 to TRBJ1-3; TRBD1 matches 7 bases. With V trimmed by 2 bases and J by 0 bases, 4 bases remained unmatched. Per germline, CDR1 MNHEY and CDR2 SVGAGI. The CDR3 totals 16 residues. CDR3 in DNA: TGTGCCAGCAGTTACACGGGACAGTTCTCTGGAAACACCATATATTTT. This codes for CASSYTGQFSGNTIYF.

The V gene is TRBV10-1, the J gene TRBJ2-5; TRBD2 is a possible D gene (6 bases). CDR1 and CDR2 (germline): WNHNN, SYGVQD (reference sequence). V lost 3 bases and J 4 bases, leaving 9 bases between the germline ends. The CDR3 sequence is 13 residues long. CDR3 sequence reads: CASSDGTVETQYF. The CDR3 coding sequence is TGCGCCAGCAGTGATGGGACTGTAGAGACCCAGTACTTC.

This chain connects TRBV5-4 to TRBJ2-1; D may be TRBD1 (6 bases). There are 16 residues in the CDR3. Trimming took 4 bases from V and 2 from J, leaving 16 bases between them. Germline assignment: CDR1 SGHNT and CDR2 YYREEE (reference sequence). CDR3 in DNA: TGTGCCAGCAGCCCCACACTTACAGGGACCTACAATGAGCAGTTCTTC. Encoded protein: CASSPTLTGTYNEQFF.

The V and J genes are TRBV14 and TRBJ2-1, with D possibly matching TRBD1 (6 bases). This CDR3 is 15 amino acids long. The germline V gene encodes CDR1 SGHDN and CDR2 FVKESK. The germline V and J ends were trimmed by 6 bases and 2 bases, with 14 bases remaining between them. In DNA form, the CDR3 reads TGTGCCAGCAGTCAATTGGGGGCCGCCTACAATGAGCAGTTCTTC. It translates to CASSQLGAAYNEQFF. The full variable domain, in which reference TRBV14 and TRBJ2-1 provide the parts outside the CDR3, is EAGVTQFPSHSVIEKGQTVTLRCDPISGHDNLYWYRRVMGKEIKFLLHFVKESKQDESGMPNNRFLAERTGGTYSTLKVQPAELEDSGVYFCASSQLGAAYNEQFFGPGTRLTVL.

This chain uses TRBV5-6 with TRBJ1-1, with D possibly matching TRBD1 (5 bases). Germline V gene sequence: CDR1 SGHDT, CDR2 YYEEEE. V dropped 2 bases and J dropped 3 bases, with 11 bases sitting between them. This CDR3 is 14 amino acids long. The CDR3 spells CASSFRGGDTEAFF. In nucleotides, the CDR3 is TGTGCCAGCAGCTTTAGGGGAGGCGACACTGAAGCTTTCTTT.

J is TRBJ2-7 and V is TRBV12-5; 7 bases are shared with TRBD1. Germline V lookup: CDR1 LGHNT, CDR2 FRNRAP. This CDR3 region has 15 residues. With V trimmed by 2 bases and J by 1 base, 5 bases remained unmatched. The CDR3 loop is CASGLIRTGSYEQYF. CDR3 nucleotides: TGTGCTAGTGGTTTGATAAGGACAGGATCCTACGAGCAGTACTTC.

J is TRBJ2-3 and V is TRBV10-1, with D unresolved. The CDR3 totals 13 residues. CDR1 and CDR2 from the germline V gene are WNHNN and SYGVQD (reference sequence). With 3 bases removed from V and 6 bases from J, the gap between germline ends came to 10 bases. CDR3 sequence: CASSDPTHDTQYF. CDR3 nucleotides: TGCGCCAGCAGTGACCCAACTCATGATACGCAGTATTTT.

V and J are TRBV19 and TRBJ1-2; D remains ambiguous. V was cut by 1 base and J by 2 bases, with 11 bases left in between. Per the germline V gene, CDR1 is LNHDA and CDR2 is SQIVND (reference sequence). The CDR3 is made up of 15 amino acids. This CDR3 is CASSIGPTENYGYTF. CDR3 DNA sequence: TGTGCCAGTAGTATAGGCCCGACGGAGAACTATGGCTACACCTTC.

CDR3 nucleotide sequence: TGTGCCAGCAGCCCACCGGGCAGGGAGGTTACCGGGGAGCTGTTTTTT. As protein: CASSPPGREVTGELFF. The chain links TRBV7-9 to TRBJ2-2, with TRBD2 as a possible D gene (6 bases). The CDR3 has 16 amino acids. V was pared by 5 bases and J by 5 bases, with 18 bases between. Germline CDR1 SEHNR, CDR2 FQNEAQ (reference sequence).

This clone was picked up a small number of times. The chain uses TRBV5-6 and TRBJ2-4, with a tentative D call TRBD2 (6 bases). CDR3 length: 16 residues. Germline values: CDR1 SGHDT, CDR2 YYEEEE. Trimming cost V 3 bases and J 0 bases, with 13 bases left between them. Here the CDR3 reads CASSSGTLVAKNIQYF. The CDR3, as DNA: TGTGCCAGCAGCTCCGGGACTCTCGTAGCCAAAAACATTCAGTACTTC.

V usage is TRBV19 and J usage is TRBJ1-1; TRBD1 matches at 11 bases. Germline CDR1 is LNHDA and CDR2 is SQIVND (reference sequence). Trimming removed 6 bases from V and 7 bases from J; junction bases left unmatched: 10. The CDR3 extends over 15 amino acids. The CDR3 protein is CASSSRDRGFGEAFF. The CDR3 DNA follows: TGTGCCAGTAGCTCCCGGGACAGGGGGTTCGGTGAAGCTTTCTTT.

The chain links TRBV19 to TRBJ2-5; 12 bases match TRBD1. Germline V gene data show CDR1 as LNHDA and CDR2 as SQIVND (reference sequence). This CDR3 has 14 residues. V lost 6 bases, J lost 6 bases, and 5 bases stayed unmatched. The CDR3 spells CASSGTGGVKTQYF. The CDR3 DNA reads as TGTGCCAGTAGCGGGACAGGGGGCGTCAAGACCCAGTACTTC.

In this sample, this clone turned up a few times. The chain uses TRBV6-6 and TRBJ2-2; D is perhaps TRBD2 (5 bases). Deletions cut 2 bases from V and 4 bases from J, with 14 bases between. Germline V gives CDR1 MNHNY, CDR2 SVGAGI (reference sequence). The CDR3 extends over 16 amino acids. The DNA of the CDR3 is TGTGCCAGCAGTTACCCGGCGGGTCGGGCCACCGGGGAGCTGTTTTTT. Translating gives CASSYPAGRATGELFF.